The 19 T cell receptor beta chains listed next were all sequenced from one sample in a study of blood T cell repertoires in COVID-19. Sequencing was performed with immunoSEQ multiplex PCR; in TCRdb, only in-frame clones are kept and a portion is missing. The top ten hold roughly 8% of the sample, which has some 530,000 clones, about 88% seen once. The material sequenced was PBMCs or T cells enriched from blood (not recorded which). Receptors originate from a woman between 55 and 75 years old who had recovered from COVID-19.

This clone was seen only once. The V gene is TRBV4-1, the J gene TRBJ1-1, with D uncertain. The V and J ends lost 1 base and 1 base respectively, with 10 bases between them. The CDR3 is 15 amino acids. Germline CDR1 and CDR2: MGHRA and YSYEKL. CDR3 sequence: CASSQVLGGNTEAFF. The CDR3 region has the DNA TGCGCCAGCAGCCAAGTTTTAGGAGGGAACACTGAAGCTTTCTTT.

The J gene is TRBJ1-2, the V gene TRBV6-4; TRBD1 might be the D (6 bases). The CDR3 has 14 amino acids. Germline values: CDR1 MRHNA, CDR2 SNTAGT. Trimming shortened V by 4 bases and J by 3 bases, and 12 bases separated the two germline ends. The CDR3 here is CASSAREGDYGYTF. CDR3 DNA sequence: TGTGCCAGCAGTGCCAGGGAGGGGGACTATGGCTACACCTTC.

The chain recombines TRBV24-1 with TRBJ1-1; D ambiguous. The germline V gene encodes CDR1 KGHDR and CDR2 SFDVKD. The CDR3 sequence is 13 residues long. The V end lost 4 bases, the J end lost 5 bases, and 10 bases lay between the germline ends. The CDR3 nucleotides are TGTGCCACCAGTGAGGAGGGTATAACTGAAGCTTTCTTT. Protein sequence: CATSEEGITEAFF.

V is TRBV5-1 and J is TRBJ1-4; maybe TRBD1 (5 bases). Germline CDR1 SGHRS, CDR2 YFSETQ. CDR3 size: 15 residues. The V gene lost 5 bases and the J gene lost 3 bases, with 14 bases spanning the gap. The CDR3 reads CASSIRQGPNEKLFF. In DNA form, the CDR3 reads TGCGCCAGCAGTATACGGCAGGGCCCTAATGAAAAACTGTTTTTT.

The J gene is TRBJ2-1, the V gene TRBV12-5; D gene uncertain. The germline V and J ends were trimmed by 2 bases and 0 bases, with 8 bases remaining between them. Looked up from germline, CDR1 is LGHNT and CDR2 is FRNRAP. This CDR3 is built from 15 residues. The CDR3 region is CASGLSQASYNEQFF. The CDR3 DNA sequence: TGTGCTAGTGGTTTGTCGCAGGCCTCCTACAATGAGCAGTTCTTC. Full variable domain (missing parts from reference TRBV12-5 and TRBJ2-1): DARVTQTPRHKVTEMGQEVTMRCQPILGHNTVFWYRQTMMQGLELLAYFRNRAPLDDSGMPKDRFSAEMPDATLATLKIQPSEPRDSAVYFCASGLSQASYNEQFFGPGTRLTVL.

This clone came up once. The genes are TRBV9 and TRBJ2-3; TRBD2 matches at 8 bases. Germline V gene data show CDR1 as SGDLS and CDR2 as YYNGEE. The CDR3 is 16 amino acids. With V trimmed by 4 bases and J by 2 bases, 9 bases remained unmatched. CDR3 loop: CASSPGSGGSTDTQYF. The CDR3 region has the DNA TGTGCCAGCAGCCCAGGGAGCGGGGGTTCCACAGATACGCAGTATTTT. Filled out from reference TRBV9 and TRBJ2-3, the complete variable domain reads DSGVTQTPKHLITATGQRVTLRCSPRSGDLSVYWYQQSLDQGLQFLIQYYNGEERAKGNILERFSAQQFPDLHSELNLSSLELGDSALYFCASSPGSGGSTDTQYFGPGTRLTVL.

The V and J genes are TRBV19 and TRBJ2-4, with D tentatively TRBD1 (6 bases). Germline V gives CDR1 LNHDA, CDR2 SQIVND (reference sequence). This CDR3 spans 14 amino acids. V lost 8 bases, J lost 1 base, and 12 bases lay in between. CDR3 loop: CASRPQGAKNIQYF. The CDR3 region has the DNA TGTGCCAGTCGTCCCCAGGGGGCCAAAAACATTCAGTACTTC. The entire variable domain, with the rest obtained from reference TRBV19 and TRBJ2-4, is as follows: DGGITQSPKYLFRKEGQNVTLSCEQNLNHDAMYWYRQDPGQGLRLIYYSQIVNDFQKGDIAEGYSVSREKKESFPLTVTSAQKNPTAFYLCASRPQGAKNIQYFGAGTRLSVL.

The V gene is TRBV2, the J gene TRBJ2-3; a weak D match, TRBD1 (5 bases). The germline V gene encodes CDR1 SNHLY and CDR2 FYNNEI. V was trimmed by 11 bases and J by 0 bases, leaving 15 bases between them. CDR3 length equals 14 residues. The chain's CDR3 is CAGSRDTSTDTQYF. DNA for the CDR3: TGTGCCGGAAGCAGGGATACAAGCACAGATACGCAGTATTTT.

There are a few counts of this clone. J is TRBJ1-3 and V is TRBV24-1; TRBD1 aligns across 8 bases. J gave up 0 bases and V 2 bases, and 2 bases lay outside the gene matches. Germline CDR1 and CDR2: KGHDR and SFDVKD. CDR3 size: 16 residues. The CDR3 sequence: CATSDSTGGSGNTIYF. The CDR3 bases are TGTGCCACCAGTGATTCTACAGGGGGCTCTGGAAACACCATATATTTT.

This rearrangement joins TRBV28 to TRBJ1-5; D remains ambiguous. The CDR3 runs to 14 residues. The V and J ends lost 8 bases and 0 bases respectively, with 11 bases between them. In germline, CDR1 is MDHEN, CDR2 SYDVKM. The CDR3 region has the DNA TGTGCCAGCGCGGCAGATCATAGCAATCAGCCCCAGCATTTT. Its protein is CASAADHSNQPQHF.

The rearrangement uses TRBV13 and TRBJ2-4; 13 bases match TRBD2. Germline lookup yields CDR1 PRHDT and CDR2 FYEKMQ (reference sequence). The CDR3 length is 14 residues. The junction had 5 bases not matched to a gene; V was cut back by 5 bases and J by 10 bases. DNA for the CDR3: TGTGCCAGCAGCCATACGGGACTAGCGGGAATTCAGTACTTC. The encoded protein is CASSHTGLAGIQYF.

This chain connects TRBV4-1 to TRBJ1-5; D might be TRBD1 (6 bases). The V gene's germline CDR1 is MGHRA and CDR2 YSYEKL. Between the trimmed V and J ends, which lost 5 bases and 7 bases, there was a span of 12 bases. The CDR3 length is 13 residues. CDR3 region: CASSGTGLQPQHF. The DNA of the CDR3 is TGCGCCAGCAGCGGAACAGGGCTCCAGCCCCAGCATTTT.

Note on this clone: This sample includes further DNA sequences coding for the same CDR3. The chain has TRBV28 and TRBJ2-1, with 7 bases fitting TRBD2. This CDR3 contains 12 residues. The V segment lost 3 bases and the J segment 8 bases; nucleotides outside the gene matches: 1. CDR1 is MDHEN, CDR2 SYDVKM, per germline. The CDR3: CASSLGGDEQFF. The DNA for the CDR3 is TGTGCCAGCAGTTTGGGAGGGGATGAGCAGTTCTTC.

This sequence joins TRBV7-2 and TRBJ2-1; D gene unclear. V gave up 6 bases and J gave up 7 bases, with 13 bases separating them. Germline V CDR1 and CDR2: SGHTA, FQGNSA. CDR3 length: 13 residues. DNA for the CDR3: TGTGCCAGCAGATCTCCCCTGAGGAATGAGCAGTTCTTC. Amino acids: CASRSPLRNEQFF.

V gene TRBV11-2 combines with J gene TRBJ2-2, with 8 bases fitting TRBD1. Looked up from germline, CDR1 is SGHAT and CDR2 is FQNNGV. The V segment lost 3 bases and the J segment 6 bases; nucleotides outside the gene matches: 3. The CDR3 is 14 amino acids. The CDR3 DNA reads TGTGCCAGCAGCTTGGACAGGGTGGCCGGGGAGCTGTTTTTT. Translation: CASSLDRVAGELFF.

V is TRBV19 and J is TRBJ1-3, with D possibly being TRBD1 (5 bases). The CDR3 covers 16 residues. Deletions cut 2 bases from V and 2 bases from J, with 13 bases between. Germline V gene lookup returns CDR1 LNHDA and CDR2 SQIVND (reference sequence). The CDR3 sequence: CASSISTAQTGNTIYF. CDR3 in DNA: TGTGCCAGTAGTATATCGACAGCGCAGACTGGAAACACCATATATTTT.

This clone has only one observation. V gene TRBV2 combines with J gene TRBJ1-2, with 8 bases identical to TRBD1. After removal of 6 bases from V and 6 bases from J, the junction contained 9 bases not matched to a gene. Germline V gene sequence: CDR1 SNHLY, CDR2 FYNNEI. The CDR3 has 14 amino acids. The CDR3 coding sequence is TGTGCCAGCAGATTATCGACAGGGGTGGATGGCTACACCTTC. It translates to CASRLSTGVDGYTF.

The gene calls are TRBV19 and TRBJ2-2; D is unclear. CDR1 LNHDA and CDR2 SQIVND come from the germline V gene (reference sequence). The CDR3 has 15 amino acids. V lost 4 bases and J lost 1, with 10 bases in between. The CDR3 is CASSNDKKNTGELFF. CDR3 nucleotides: TGTGCCAGTAGTAATGACAAGAAGAACACCGGGGAGCTGTTTTTT. The entire variable domain, with the rest obtained from reference TRBV19 and TRBJ2-2, is as follows: DGGITQSPKYLFRKEGQNVTLSCEQNLNHDAMYWYRQDPGQGLRLIYYSQIVNDFQKGDIAEGYSVSREKKESFPLTVTSAQKNPTAFYLCASSNDKKNTGELFFGEGSRLTVL.

The chain is built from TRBV6-1 and TRBJ2-7, with a weak D call TRBD1 (5 bases). The CDR3 covers 15 residues. CDR1 is MNHNS and CDR2 is SASEGT in the germline V gene. The V gene lost 1 base and the J gene lost 3 bases, with 13 bases spanning the gap. The DNA for the CDR3 is TGTGCCAGCAGTGAAGATCGGAGACAGAGCTACGAGCAGTACTTC. Translation gives CASSEDRRQSYEQYF.